This T cell receptor beta chain was captured by sequencing in a study of T-cell memory formation after mild COVID-19. Study results and caveats: Later expanders leaned toward CD4+, whereas clones contracting from day 15 to 85 were balanced CD4/CD8.

This clonotype has more than one count but fewer than ten. Its matching antigen is unknown. Each CDR3 protein gets one entry after TCRdb re-called the 5' RACE reads with MiXCR. The sample has about 360,000 distinct CDR3 sequences; approximately 15% are singletons. This CDR3 is 18 amino acids long. CDR1 is SEHNR, CDR2 FQNEAQ, per germline (reference sequence). J was trimmed by 1 base and V by 3 bases; bases with no gene match: 7. The material sequenced was PBMCs or a T cell subset sorted from them (not recorded which). This chain uses TRBV7-9 with TRBJ2-2, with 11 bases matching TRBD2. This clonotype originated in a man between 18 and 29 years old who had mild COVID-19 (a few samples of this study predate the infection). Cell type and time point are not known. DNA of the CDR3: TGTGCCAGCAGCTTCTGGTCTAGCGGGGGGTTGAACACCGGGGAGCTGTTTTTT. Protein sequence: CASSFWSSGGLNTGELFF.